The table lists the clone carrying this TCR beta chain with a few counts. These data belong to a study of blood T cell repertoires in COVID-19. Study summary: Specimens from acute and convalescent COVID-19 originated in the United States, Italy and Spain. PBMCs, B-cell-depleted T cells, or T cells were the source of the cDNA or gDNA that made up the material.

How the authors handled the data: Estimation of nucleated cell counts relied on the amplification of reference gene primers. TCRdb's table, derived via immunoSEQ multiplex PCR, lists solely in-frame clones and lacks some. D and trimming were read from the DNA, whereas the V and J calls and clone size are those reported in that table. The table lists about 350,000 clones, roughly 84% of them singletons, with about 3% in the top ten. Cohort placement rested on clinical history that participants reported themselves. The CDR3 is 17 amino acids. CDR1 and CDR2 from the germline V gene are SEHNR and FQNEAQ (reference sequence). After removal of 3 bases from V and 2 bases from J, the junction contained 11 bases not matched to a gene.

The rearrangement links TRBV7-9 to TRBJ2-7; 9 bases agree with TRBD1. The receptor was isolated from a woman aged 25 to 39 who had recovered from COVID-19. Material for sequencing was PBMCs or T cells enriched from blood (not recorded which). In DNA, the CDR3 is TGTGCCAGCAGCTTGGGACAGGGCTTAGGCGTCGCCTACGAGCAGTACTTC. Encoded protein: CASSLGQGLGVAYEQYF.